This T cell receptor (beta chain) was found in a study of blood T cell repertoires in COVID-19. The V and J ends lost 4 bases and 4 bases respectively, with 8 bases between them. CDR3 length: 12 residues. Per germline, CDR1 SGHTA and CDR2 FQGNSA. Under the authors' procedure: Amplification with reference gene primers provided the estimates of nucleated cell counts. The method was immunoSEQ multiplex PCR; TCRdb's version includes in-frame clones alone and lacks a portion of them. V and J calls and clone size are those listed in that table; D and trimming were worked out from the DNA. The table lists approximately 170,000 clones, under 90% of them singletons.

The J gene is TRBJ2-7, the V gene TRBV7-2; D is unresolved. The sequencing sample was made of peripheral blood. The sequence came from a woman aged 80 or over with acute or convalescent COVID-19. The CDR3, as DNA: TGTGCCAGCAGCTACCCCGGGTACGAGCAGTACTTC. Translation: CASSYPGYEQYF.